Each of the 22 T cell receptor beta chains below was sequenced from the same sample in a study of T cell repertoires in cytomegalovirus infection. Using its own MiXCR run on the reads, TCRdb lists one record per CDR3 protein. The sample includes just under 500,000 distinct CDR3 sequences, roughly a third of them seen just once. These receptors' antigens are unknown. This sample comprised cultured PBMCs, obtained from culture after CMV antigen stimulation. The receptor set was obtained from a human donor in good health (CMV status not recorded). Some clones in this sample may be carry-over from other donors' samples.

This chain connects TRBV12-3 or TRBV12-4 to TRBJ2-5; D is tentatively TRBD1 or TRBD2 (5 bases each). Trimming stripped 6 bases from V and 2 bases from J, with 13 bases between. CDR3 length: 14 amino acids. CDR3: CASSRRGVQETQYF. CDR3 DNA: TGTGCCAGCAGCCGCCGAGGGGTACAAGAGACCCAGTACTTC.

This clonotype has more than one count but fewer than ten. This chain joins TRBV6-1 and TRBJ1-2, with 8 bases lining up with TRBD1. The V and J ends lost 5 bases and 8 bases, in that order; junction bases with no gene match: 13. CDR1 and CDR2 from the germline V gene are MNHNS and SASEGT. CDR3 length equals 15 residues. As DNA, the CDR3 is TGTGCCAGCAGTAAGCTGGTCAGGGGGCATCGGGGCTACACCTTC. It is translated as CASSKLVRGHRGYTF.

Concerning this clonotype: The junction and the germline gene differ at one end; a read error may be behind it. This CDR3 reads CPSSSRTDHLPGWTEAFF. The CDR3 nucleotides are TGTCCCAGCAGTTCGCGGACAGACCACCTTCCGGGATGGACTGAAGCTTTCTTT. This chain uses TRBV28 with TRBJ1-1, with D maybe TRBD1 (6 bases). CDR3 length equals 18 residues. The germline V gene has CDR1 MDHEN and CDR2 SYDVKM.

The V and J genes are TRBV6-2 or TRBV6-3 and TRBJ2-7; a possible D gene is TRBD2 (6 bases). The CDR3 covers 14 residues. Trimming stripped 2 bases from V and 7 bases from J, with 15 bases between. CDR1 MNHEY and CDR2 SVGEGT come from the germline V gene. The CDR3 spells CASSYGRRVREQYV. In DNA, the CDR3 is TGTGCCAGCAGTTACGGGAGGAGGGTTCGGGAGCAGTACGTC.

The V and J genes are TRBV28 and TRBJ1-2, with no clear D. This CDR3 is 16 amino acids long. The germline V gene encodes CDR1 MDHEN and CDR2 SYDVKM. With 8 bases removed from V and 1 base from J, the gap between germline ends came to 20 bases. The CDR3 sequence is CASAEPGVSHNYGYTF. In DNA form, the CDR3 reads TGTGCCAGCGCCGAACCCGGGGTCTCCCATAACTATGGCTACACCTTC.

The V and J genes are TRBV6-6 and TRBJ1-4; D call uncertain. Germline V lookup: CDR1 MNHNY, CDR2 SVGAGI (reference sequence). The CDR3 consists of 17 residues. V gave up 5 bases and J gave up 5 bases, with 21 bases separating them. The CDR3 DNA sequence: TGTGCCAGCAGTACCTCCAACCCGAAAACCGAAAATGAAAAACTGTTTTTT. It translates to CASSTSNPKTENEKLFF.

This clonotype was seen repeatedly, ten times or more. The rearrangement uses TRBV7-2 and TRBJ2-3, with D hard to call. This CDR3 has 11 amino acids. The V gene's germline CDR1 is SGHTA and CDR2 FQGNSA. V was clipped by 7 bases and J by 0 bases, with 2 bases between them. The DNA for the CDR3 is TGTGCCAGCACTAGCACAGATACGCAGTATTTT. Protein: CASTSTDTQYF.

This clonotype was counted between two and nine times. The chain recombines TRBV7-2 with TRBJ1-2; 10 nucleotides match TRBD1. The CDR3 has 16 residues. Trimming at V came to 2 bases and at J to 8 bases, leaving 11 bases not matched to a gene. Germline CDR1 SGHTA, CDR2 FQGNSA. This chain's CDR3 is CASSLHLDRGIRGYTF. The CDR3 DNA follows: TGTGCCAGCAGCTTACACTTGGACAGGGGGATCAGAGGCTACACCTTC. The whole variable domain, filled in from reference TRBV7-2 and TRBJ1-2, reads GAGVSQSPSNKVTEKGKDVELRCDPISGHTALYWYRQSLGQGLEFLIYFQGNSAPDKSGLPSDRFSAERTGGSVSTLTIQRTQQEDSAVYLCASSLHLDRGIRGYTFGSGTRLTVV.

The genes are TRBV30 and TRBJ2-7; TRBD2 matches at 8 bases. The germline V gene encodes CDR1 GTSNPN and CDR2 SVGIG (reference sequence). The CDR3 loop spans 14 amino acids. With V trimmed by 1 base and J by 3 bases, 5 bases remained unmatched. The CDR3 here is CAWSGAGGYYEQYF. CDR3 DNA: TGTGCCTGGAGTGGTGCGGGGGGATACTACGAGCAGTACTTC.

This clonotype has more than one count but fewer than ten. The chain recombines TRBV7-9 with TRBJ2-1; 9 positions agree with TRBD2. The CDR3 has 17 amino acids. J was trimmed by 7 bases and V by 4 bases; bases with no gene match: 14. The germline V gene encodes CDR1 SEHNR and CDR2 FQNEAQ (reference sequence). Here the CDR3 reads CASSSIAGAVSFNEQFF. The CDR3 DNA is TGTGCCAGCAGCTCTATAGCGGGAGCGGTCTCCTTTAATGAGCAGTTCTTC.

The DNA of the CDR3 is TGTGCCAGCAGTTTAGTTAGCGGGGGTTTCGATGAGCAGTTCTTC. Amino acid sequence: CASSLVSGGFDEQFF. This chain joins TRBV12-3 or TRBV12-4 and TRBJ2-1; the match to TRBD2 covers 9 bases. The CDR3 loop spans 15 amino acids. Trimming removed 1 base from V and 8 bases from J; junction bases left unmatched: 6.

This clonotype was observed a few times. The chain recombines TRBV7-2 with TRBJ2-7; TRBD1 aligns across 8 bases. The CDR3 loop spans 17 amino acids. The V gene end was trimmed by 4 bases and the J gene end by 4 bases; junction bases not matched to a gene: 15. Per germline, CDR1 SGHTA and CDR2 FQGNSA. The chain's CDR3 is CASSSTALTGATYEQYF. The CDR3 coding sequence is TGTGCCAGCAGCTCCACCGCGCTGACAGGGGCGACGTACGAGCAGTACTTC.

The genes are TRBV24-1 and TRBJ2-3; 9 bases are shared with TRBD2. There are 14 residues in the CDR3. Germline trimming cut 7 bases from V and 6 bases from J; bases unmatched to any gene: 7. CDR1 KGHDR and CDR2 SFDVKD come from the germline V gene. The CDR3 DNA follows: TGTGCCACCAGCCGGAGTAGCGGGAGCGATACGCAGTATTTT. This encodes CATSRSSGSDTQYF.

DNA for the CDR3: TGTGCCAGCAGTTTATGGAGACTGTCGGGGGCCTACGAGCAGTACTTC. Translated: CASSLWRLSGAYEQYF. The chain uses TRBV28 and TRBJ2-7; a weak D match, TRBD2 (6 bases). Between the trimmed V and J ends, which lost 0 bases and 2 bases, there was a span of 14 bases. The CDR3 runs 16 residues. The germline gives CDR1 MDHEN, CDR2 SYDVKM.

The CDR3 DNA is TGCAGCGTTGGGGGCAGAGACTACGAGCAGTACTTC. Translating it yields CSVGGRDYEQYF. The rearrangement links TRBV29-1 to TRBJ2-7, with D maybe TRBD1 (5 bases). Germline CDR1 is SQVTM and CDR2 is ANQGSEA. CDR3 size: 12 residues. Trimming stripped 4 bases from V and 3 bases from J, with 10 bases between.

This clonotype has only a few counts. The genes are TRBV4-1 and TRBJ2-7; 10 bases map to TRBD2. Germline CDR1 is MGHRA and CDR2 is YSYEKL. Trimming took 0 bases from V and 5 from J; bases not matched to a gene: 10. The CDR3 spans 17 residues. The CDR3 nucleotides are TGCGCCAGCAGCCAAGATGCCAGCGGGAGGGCGACGGACGAGCAGTACTTC. Translated: CASSQDASGRATDEQYF.

V usage is TRBV7-6 and J usage is TRBJ1-5, with D possibly TRBD1 on 5 matching bases. The CDR3 runs to 17 residues. V lost 2 bases, J lost 1 base, and 15 bases lay in between. CDR1 SGHVS and CDR2 FNYEAQ come from the germline V gene. The CDR3 reads CASSLSVGAGSNQPQHF. In nucleotides, the CDR3 is TGTGCCAGCAGCTTATCGGTCGGGGCAGGGAGCAATCAGCCCCAGCATTTT. Drawing the rest from reference TRBV7-6 and TRBJ1-5, the complete variable domain is GAGVSQSPRYKVTKRGQDVALRCDPISGHVSLYWYRQALGQGPEFLTYFNYEAQQDKSGLPNDRFSAERPEGSISTLTIQRTEQRDSAMYRCASSLSVGAGSNQPQHFGDGTRLSIL.

This clonotype was counted a few times. The V call is TRBV5-4, the J call TRBJ1-1; D remains unclear. V lost 4 bases, J lost 0 bases, and 13 bases lay in between. The CDR3 has 15 amino acids. Germline V gene data show CDR1 as SGHNT and CDR2 as YYREEE (reference sequence). DNA of the CDR3: TGTGCCAGCAGCAACGGAATGTTTATGAACACTGAAGCTTTCTTT. It is translated as CASSNGMFMNTEAFF.

V and J are TRBV7-2 and TRBJ2-1; TRBD2 agrees at 10 bases. CDR1 and CDR2 (germline): SGHTA, FQGNSA. The trim removed 1 base at V and 8 bases at J, leaving 5 bases unmatched. The CDR3 is 15 residues long. In DNA, the CDR3 is TGTGCCAGCAGCTTAGTAGCGGGAGGTTTTGATGAGCAGTTCTTC. Translating it yields CASSLVAGGFDEQFF.

This clonotype was seen at least ten times. V gene TRBV7-8 combines with J gene TRBJ2-1; TRBD2 agrees at 7 bases. With 4 bases clipped from V and 0 bases from J, the junction kept 12 bases outside the gene matches. CDR3 length: 18 amino acids. Germline V gene data show CDR1 as SGHVS and CDR2 as FQNEAQ. For the CDR3, the DNA is TGTGCCAGCAGCTCCCGAGCGGGATCCCAAAGCTCCTACAATGAGCAGTTCTTC. Amino acid sequence: CASSSRAGSQSSYNEQFF.

This clonotype was seen at least ten times. The J gene is TRBJ1-1, the V gene TRBV7-6; tentatively, D is TRBD1 (5 bases). Germline CDR1 SGHVS, CDR2 FNYEAQ. This CDR3 is 17 amino acids long. With 2 bases removed from V and 1 base from J, the gap between germline ends came to 17 bases. DNA of the CDR3: TGTGCCAGCAGCTTAAGGGGTGGGCCCCGTCGGAACACTGAAGCTTTCTTT. Amino acids: CASSLRGGPRRNTEAFF.

This clonotype appeared a few times. The rearrangement uses TRBV19 and TRBJ1-1; D is ambiguous. There are 14 residues in the CDR3. From germline, CDR1 is LNHDA and CDR2 SQIVND (reference sequence). Trimming stripped 6 bases from V and 1 base from J, with 12 bases between. In nucleotides, the CDR3 is TGTGCCAGTAGCCTCGACGGTAGGAACACTGAAGCTTTCTTT. This sequence encodes CASSLDGRNTEAFF.